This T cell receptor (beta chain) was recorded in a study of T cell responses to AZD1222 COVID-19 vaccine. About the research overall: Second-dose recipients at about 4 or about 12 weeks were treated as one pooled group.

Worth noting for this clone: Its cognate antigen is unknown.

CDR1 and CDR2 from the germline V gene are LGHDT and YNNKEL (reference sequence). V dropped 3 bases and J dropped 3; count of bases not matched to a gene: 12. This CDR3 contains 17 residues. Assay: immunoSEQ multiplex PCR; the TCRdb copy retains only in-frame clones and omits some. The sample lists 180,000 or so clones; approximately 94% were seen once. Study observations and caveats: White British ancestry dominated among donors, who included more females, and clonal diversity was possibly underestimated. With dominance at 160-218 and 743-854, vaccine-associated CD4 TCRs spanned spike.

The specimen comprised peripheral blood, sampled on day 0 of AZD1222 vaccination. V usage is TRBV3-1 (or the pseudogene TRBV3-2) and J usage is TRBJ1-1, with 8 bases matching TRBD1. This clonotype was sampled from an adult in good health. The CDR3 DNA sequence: TGTGCCAGCAGCCAGGCTCTAAGCCGGGACAGGTACACTGAAGCTTTCTTT. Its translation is CASSQALSRDRYTEAFF.